One sample yielded the 14 T cell receptor beta chains listed below, sequenced in a study of CD8 T cells in ankylosing spondylitis. TCRdb fed the 5' RACE reads into MiXCR, producing one record per CDR3 protein. The sample contains 200,000 or so distinct CDR3 sequences, 10% to 15% of which appear only once. The sequencing input was blood, either unsorted or a sorted T cell fraction (not recorded which). The receptor set was obtained from a female donor with ankylosing spondylitis or in good health (not recorded which).

This clonotype was found a few times. The chain carries TRBV9 and TRBJ1-4; D might be TRBD1 (6 bases). Germline CDR1 is SGDLS and CDR2 is YYNGEE. Trimming removed 0 bases from V and 4 bases from J, with 13 bases in between. The CDR3 spans 16 residues. The CDR3 DNA sequence: TGTGCCAGCAGCGTAGATCCGGACAGAAATAATGAAAAACTGTTTTTT. Protein product: CASSVDPDRNNEKLFF.

The table lists this clonotype with many counts. This chain joins TRBV29-1 and TRBJ2-7; 12 nucleotides agree with TRBD2. With V trimmed by 6 bases and J by 5 bases, 11 bases remained unmatched. CDR1 and CDR2 (germline): SQVTM, ANQGSEA. The CDR3 covers 15 residues. The CDR3 protein is CSVGRTSGMVDEQYF. As DNA, the CDR3 is TGCAGCGTGGGACGGACTAGCGGGATGGTCGACGAGCAGTACTTC.

The sample holds many counts of this clonotype. This sequence joins TRBV6-1 and TRBJ2-1, with 7 bases fitting TRBD2. J lost 5 bases, V lost 2 bases, and 6 bases had no gene match. Looked up from germline, CDR1 is MNHNS and CDR2 is SASEGT. The CDR3 covers 15 residues. This CDR3 reads CASSEYGGSNNEQFF. The CDR3, as DNA: TGTGCCAGCAGTGAATATGGCGGGAGCAACAATGAGCAGTTCTTC.

There are many counts of this clonotype. The J gene is TRBJ1-4, the V gene TRBV29-1; tentatively, D is TRBD1 (5 bases). V dropped 6 bases and J dropped 7 bases, with 15 bases sitting between them. This CDR3 has 13 residues. Germline V gene data show CDR1 as SQVTM and CDR2 as ANQGSEA. CDR3 sequence: CSVGQDISEKLFF. The CDR3 DNA follows: TGCAGCGTGGGGCAGGACATCTCTGAAAAACTGTTTTTT.

The sample holds many counts of this clonotype. V and J are TRBV5-8 and TRBJ2-1, with D possibly TRBD1 on 6 matching bases. Germline CDR1 and CDR2: SGHTS and YDEGEE. This CDR3 is built from 13 residues. The ends were cut back, 1 base at V and 4 bases at J, with 6 bases in the middle. This chain's CDR3 is CASSLQGYNEQFF. The CDR3 bases are TGTGCCAGCAGCTTGCAGGGGTACAATGAGCAGTTCTTC.

As regards this clonotype: The junction departs from the called germline gene at one end, perhaps through a read error. The V and J genes are TRBV20-1 and TRBJ1-2; TRBD1 is a possible D gene (6 bases). The CDR3 has 16 residues. Germline V gives CDR1 DFQATT, CDR2 SNEGSKA (reference sequence). In nucleotides, the CDR3 is TGCTGTGCTAAGACGACAGGATGGAGGGGTAACTATGGCTACACCTTC. Translation gives CCAKTTGWRGNYGYTF.

This clonotype has a handful of counts. The CDR3 nucleotides read TGCAGTGCTAGCGGTCCCCACAATCCGCAGTACTTC. Translated, it gives CSASGPHNPQYF. The rearrangement links TRBV20-1 to TRBJ2-7; D unresolved. Germline lookup yields CDR1 DFQATT and CDR2 SNEGSKA (reference sequence). V was cut by 3 bases and J by 9 bases, with 15 bases left in between. This CDR3 has 12 residues.

This clonotype came up a few times. This sequence joins TRBV7-2 and TRBJ2-7, with no clear D. V dropped 0 bases and J dropped 0 bases, with 9 bases sitting between them. This CDR3 comprises 15 residues. Germline V gene sequence: CDR1 SGHTA, CDR2 FQGNSA. CDR3 coding DNA: TGTGCCAGCAGCTTAGCGATGGCAGTCTCCTACGAGCAGTACTTC. Protein sequence: CASSLAMAVSYEQYF.

This chain connects TRBV29-1 to TRBJ2-7; D not resolved. This CDR3 contains 13 residues. Looked up from germline, CDR1 is SQVTM and CDR2 is ANQGSEA. The V gene lost 1 base and the J gene lost 6 bases, with 13 bases spanning the gap. Written as DNA, the CDR3 is TGCAGCGTTGAAGGGCCTGATCGGTTCGAGCAGTACTTC. This translates into CSVEGPDRFEQYF.

In its sample, this clonotype was seen many times. This chain connects TRBV7-3 to TRBJ2-1, with 13 bases aligning to TRBD2. The CDR3 totals 16 residues. Germline V gene lookup returns CDR1 SGHTA and CDR2 FQGTGA. V gave up 1 base and J gave up 4 bases; unmatched junction bases: 1. In DNA form, the CDR3 reads TGTGCCAGCAGCTTAATGGGACTAGCGGGGTACAATGAGCAGTTCTTC. It yields the protein CASSLMGLAGYNEQFF. The full variable domain, with the rest looked up from reference TRBV7-3 and TRBJ2-1, is GAGVSQTPSNKVTEKGKYVELRCDPISGHTALYWYRQSLGQGPEFLIYFQGTGAADDSGLPNDRFFAVRPEGSVSTLKIQRTERGDSAVYLCASSLMGLAGYNEQFFGPGTRLTVL.

This clonotype was seen ten or more times. The CDR3 DNA is TGCAGTGCTCGGGGACAGCCGGGTACTGAAGCTTTCTTT. Protein sequence: CSARGQPGTEAFF. The chain has TRBV20-1 and TRBJ1-1; 7 nucleotides line up with TRBD1. The CDR3 has 13 amino acids. The V segment lost 5 bases and the J segment 5 bases; nucleotides outside the gene matches: 8. The germline V gene has CDR1 DFQATT and CDR2 SNEGSKA (reference sequence).

There are many counts of this clonotype. The CDR3 loop is CSAEGTGGVSNYGYTF. The CDR3 nucleotides read TGCAGTGCCGAAGGGACAGGGGGCGTATCTAACTATGGCTACACCTTC. The V and J genes are TRBV20-1 and TRBJ1-2; 12 bases are shared with TRBD1. Germline CDR1 reads DFQATT; CDR2 reads SNEGSKA (reference sequence). The CDR3 runs to 16 residues. Trimming took 6 bases from V and 0 from J; bases not matched to a gene: 8.

In its sample, this clonotype was seen a few times. The chain employs TRBV20-1 and TRBJ2-1, with TRBD1 matching over 7 bases. Trimming cost V 0 bases and J 5 bases; bases outside gene matches: 7. Germline values: CDR1 DFQATT, CDR2 SNEGSKA (reference sequence). There are 15 residues in the CDR3. CDR3 nucleotides: TGCAGTGCTAGAGAAATACAGGGGATCAACAATGAGCAGTTCTTC. Its protein product is CSAREIQGINNEQFF.

In this sample, this clonotype turned up many times. V usage is TRBV2 and J usage is TRBJ1-5; tentative D call: TRBD1 (5 bases). Trimming took off 2 bases at V and 1 base at J, with 9 bases between the two ends. CDR1 SNHLY and CDR2 FYNNEI come from the germline V gene. The CDR3 runs 15 residues. CDR3 nucleotides: TGTGCCAGCAGTGAACAGGGAACCAGCAATCAGCCCCAGCATTTT. This encodes CASSEQGTSNQPQHF.